A single sample is the source of the 2 T cell receptor beta chains below, sequenced in a study of shared clonotypes between healthy human individuals. Sequenced by immunoSEQ multiplex PCR; TCRdb stores in-frame clones only, minus some. The sample includes approximately 2,000,000 clones, roughly 92% of them seen just once. Sequenced: naive CD4+ T cells from PBMCs. The subset is: CD45RA+ positively selected. Receptors originate from a man aged 18 to 30 in good health. Some clones in this sample may be carry-over from other donors' samples.

This rearrangement joins TRBV18 to TRBJ2-6, with D perhaps matching TRBD1 or TRBD2 (5 bases each). The CDR3 spans 15 residues. Trimming took 5 bases from V and 2 from J, leaving 10 bases between them. Germline CDR1 and CDR2: KGHSH and LQKENI. CDR3 DNA sequence: TGTGCCAGCTCAACCATGGGGGCTGGGGCCAACGTCCTGACTTTC. Its protein is CASSTMGAGANVLTF.

This clone was recorded once. This sequence joins TRBV5-1 and TRBJ2-3, with D possibly being TRBD1 or TRBD2 (6 bases each). Deletions cut 0 bases from V and 3 bases from J, with 14 bases between. Germline values: CDR1 SGHRS, CDR2 YFSETQ. CDR3 length: 16 amino acids. This CDR3 is CASSLGGGQRTDTQYF. DNA of the CDR3: TGCGCCAGCAGCTTGGGTGGGGGGCAGAGGACAGATACGCAGTATTTT.